This TCR beta chain is drawn from a study of blood T cells in healthy people across ages. Of note for this clonotype: Its specificity is not known.

The sample, 9 to 10 milliliters of peripheral blood, was drawn from each donor. J gave up 1 base and V 5 bases, and 13 bases lay outside the gene matches. CDR1 SGHTA and CDR2 FQGNSA come from the germline V gene. The CDR3 totals 17 residues. Next came a second PCR, run for about 7 to 12 cycles, which used a sample-barcoded 5' primer along with a J-beta primer mix. With 12 random nucleotides, a template-switch adaptor tagged each individual cDNA molecule. TCRdb fed the 5' RACE reads into MiXCR, producing one record per CDR3 protein. The data show fewer than 2,000,000 distinct CDR3 sequences, around 40% seen once. Regarding the study as a whole: In long-lived donors, naive CD4+ cell counts and diversity exceeded those of aged donors. The authors considered diversity estimates from one million T cells to be underestimates.

The V and J genes are TRBV7-2 and TRBJ1-2; TRBD1 matches at 7 bases. Source material: blood. This TCR was sampled from a human donor in good health. In DNA form, the CDR3 reads TGTGCCAGCAGCCTACGGACAGGCACGCTTATTAACTATGGCTACACCTTC. Its translation is CASSLRTGTLINYGYTF.